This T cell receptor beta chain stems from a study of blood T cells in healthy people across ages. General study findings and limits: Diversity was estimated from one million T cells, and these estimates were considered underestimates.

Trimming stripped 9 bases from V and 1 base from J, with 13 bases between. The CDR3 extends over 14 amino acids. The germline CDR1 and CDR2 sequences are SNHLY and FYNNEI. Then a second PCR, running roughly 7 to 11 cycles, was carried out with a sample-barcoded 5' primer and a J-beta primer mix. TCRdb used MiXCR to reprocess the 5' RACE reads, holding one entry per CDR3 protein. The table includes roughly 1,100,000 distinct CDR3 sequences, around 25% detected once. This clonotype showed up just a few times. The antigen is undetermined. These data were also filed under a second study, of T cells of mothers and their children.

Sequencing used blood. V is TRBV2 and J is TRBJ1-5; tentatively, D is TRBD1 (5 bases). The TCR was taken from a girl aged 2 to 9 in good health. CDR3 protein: CASRGRVSNQPQHF. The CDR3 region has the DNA TGTGCCAGTCGGGGCCGAGTGAGCAATCAGCCCCAGCATTTT.